This T cell receptor beta chain comes out of a study of control samples from healthy donors and cancer patients. CDR1 and CDR2 from the germline V gene are SGHDT and YYEEEE. This CDR3 spans 12 amino acids. Trimming removed 3 bases at V and 1 base at J, with 4 bases between. The repertoire was sequenced with immunoSEQ multiplex PCR; TCRdb's copy has only in-frame clones and lacks some. This table has about 120,000 clones, roughly 89% appearing once. The sequencing input was blood. This clonotype was sampled from a man in his thirties or forties in good health. The rearrangement joins TRBV5-6 to TRBJ1-2; D is unclear. CDR3 sequence: CASSYSNYGYTF. In nucleotides, the CDR3 is TGTGCCAGCAGCTATAGTAACTATGGCTACACCTTC.